This T cell receptor (beta chain) stems from a study of CXCR3-negative and CXCR3-positive naive CD8 T cells (dated by TCRdb to about 2019). Study-wide context: In total, some 130 million TRB reads were obtained, corresponding to roughly 1.5 +/- 0.3 million reads per library. The diversity and physicochemical repertoire analyses included about a dozen donors pooled from two independent experiments. Naive subsets from several donors and memory cells from 3 donors were included in the TRBV-TRBJ cluster analysis. The paper as a whole reports these results and caveats: Surface CD5, linked to self-reactivity in mice, was comparable between naive subsets; TCR interaction strength was therefore also inferred from TRB CDR3 physicochemical properties. Compared with CXCR3-negative naive cells, CXCR3-positive naive cells had TRB CDR3s with higher hydrophobicity (lower Kidera factor 4), lower energy, and higher strength and volume indices. Repertoire diversity was comparably high in both naive subsets but much lower in memory CD8+ T cells. Within the same donor, TRBV-TRBJ usage looked similar between naive CXCR3-negative and CXCR3-positive cells, but memory cells had distinct patterns. Freshly isolated PBMCs were used for most assays because CXCR3 expression went down partially after cryopreservation.

Its CDR3 holds 15 amino acids, cysteine through phenylalanine. No coding sequence is recorded. For this clonotype: The antigen this receptor binds is unknown.

Instrument on record: NextSeq 550. The Human TCR Profiling Kit (MiLaboratory) was used to make UMI-labeled 5' RACE TRB cDNA libraries. The full amount of extracted RNA was used for cDNA synthesis, and the full amount of resulting cDNA was used for PCR amplification. The libraries were made side by side, with each library going through the same number of PCR cycles. Per the source publication's procedure: With a minimum of two reads required per UMI, MIGEC and MiXCR pulled out about 50,000 +/- 10,000 unique UMI-labeled TRB cDNA molecules from each library. On average, each library contained approximately 40,000 +/- 10,000 functional in-frame TRB CDR3 nucleotide clonotypes without stop codons. Diversity metrics, including normalized Shannon-Wiener and Chao1, were computed in VDJtools after downsampling to 5000 UMI-labeled TRB molecules per sample. For the central five CDR3 residues, VDJtools calculated physicochemical properties weighted by clonotype size, namely interaction energy, strength, volume and Kidera factor 4. The reads underwent TCRdb reprocessing, giving one record for each CDR3 protein sequence and no DNA. These V and J calls originate from TCRdb's pipeline instead of the authors' own analysis. The sample table on file contains about 60,000 distinct CDR3 sequences. About 0.84% of the sample lies in the top ten.

Each CD8+ T cell subset was flow-sorted in triplicate, with over 250,000 cells per subset placed directly into RLT lysis buffer. Naive CD8+ T cells were defined stringently as CD45RO-CCR7+CD27+CD95- to exclude memory contaminants. Using standard density gradient centrifugation, peripheral blood mononuclear cells were isolated from buffy coats. Naive CXCR3-negative and CXCR3-positive CD8+ T cells were flow-sorted using a FACSAria III. An RNeasy Mini Kit was used to extract total RNA from the sorted cells. The chain links TRBV12-3 or TRBV12-4 with TRBJ1-2; TCRdb's D call, TRBD1, is unchecked because there is no DNA. Material for sequencing was naive CXCR3+ CD8+ T cells from blood. What this sample's cell subset or site label stands for: CD45RO-CCR7+CD27+CD95- naive CD8+ T cells expressing CXCR3 (TNR3+). This receptor was identified in a human donor in good health. Some clones in this sample may be carry-over from other donors' samples. The CDR3 amino acid sequence is: CASSTYRGENYGYTF.